This entry concerns a single T cell receptor beta chain. The CDR3 runs to 13 residues. Germline V gives CDR1 SEHNR, CDR2 FQNEAQ (reference sequence). The V end lost 10 bases, the J end lost 5 bases, and 17 bases lay between the germline ends. The sample belongs to a study of blood T cell repertoires in COVID-19. TCRdb keeps only in-frame clones here, not all; method: immunoSEQ multiplex PCR. Here the sample spans some 320,000 clones, roughly nine tenths being singletons. The receptor's source is a man in his sixties who had recovered from COVID-19. Source material: PBMCs or T cells enriched from blood (not recorded which). The rearrangement links TRBV7-9 to TRBJ1-1, with TRBD1 as a possible D gene (6 bases). This chain's CDR3 is CATIRGDSTEAFF. CDR3 sequence (DNA): TGTGCCACGATCAGGGGCGATTCGACTGAAGCTTTCTTT.